A single sample is the source of the 22 T cell receptor beta chains below, sequenced in a study of blood T cells in healthy people across ages. Alongside a J-beta primer mix, a sample-barcoded 5' primer served in a second PCR lasting about 7 to 12 cycles. Each CDR3 protein is one row after TCRdb ran MiXCR on the 5' RACE reads. Of about 930,000 distinct CDR3 sequences in the sample, 25% to 35% were seen once. In addition, the sample was reused for a study of T cells of mothers and their children.

The sample taken for sequencing was blood. The receptors derive from a woman aged 40-49 years in good health.

This chain links TRBV3-1 with TRBJ2-7, with 8 bases identical to TRBD2. Trimming at V came to 0 bases and at J to 4 bases, leaving 8 bases not matched to a gene. Looked up from germline, CDR1 is LGHDT and CDR2 is YNNKEL (reference sequence). There are 16 residues in the CDR3. The CDR3 DNA is TGTGCCAGCAGCCAAGAAGGGCGGGGGGCCAGTTACGAGCAGTACTTC. This codes for CASSQEGRGASYEQYF.

The rearrangement joins TRBV4-1 to TRBJ1-5; D possibly corresponds to TRBD1 (6 bases). V was cut by 0 bases and J by 2 bases, with 11 bases left in between. This CDR3 comprises 16 residues. CDR1 and CDR2 (germline): MGHRA, YSYEKL. CDR3 loop: CASSQDGGAGNQPQHF. The CDR3 region has the DNA TGCGCCAGCAGCCAAGATGGGGGGGCTGGCAATCAGCCCCAGCATTTT.

The chain couples TRBV27 to TRBJ1-5; a possible D gene is TRBD1 (6 bases). The CDR3 sequence is 16 residues long. V shed 1 base and J shed 2 bases, with 12 bases lying between them. The germline V gene encodes CDR1 MNHEY and CDR2 SMNVEV (reference sequence). CDR3 sequence: CASSLLGGLGNQPQHF. CDR3 bases: TGTGCCAGCAGTTTATTAGGGGGTCTTGGCAATCAGCCCCAGCATTTT.

In this sample, this clonotype turned up a few times. The rearrangement uses TRBV6-2 or TRBV6-3 and TRBJ1-2, with D maybe TRBD1 (5 bases). This CDR3 comprises 15 residues. V was clipped by 0 bases and J by 8 bases, with 16 bases between them. In germline, CDR1 is MNHEY, CDR2 SVGEGT. The CDR3 coding sequence is TGTGCCAGCAGTTACTCTCTCTCAGGGCTTCGGGGCTACACCTTC. Its translation is CASSYSLSGLRGYTF.

This chain joins TRBV12-3 or TRBV12-4 and TRBJ2-7; the D gene is possibly TRBD2 (6 bases). The length of the CDR3 is 17 residues. Trimming removed 6 bases at V and 0 bases at J, with 21 bases between. DNA for the CDR3: TGTGCCAGCAGACCCAGGTCAGGGCGGGATAGCTCCTACGAGCAGTACTTC. Amino acid sequence: CASRPRSGRDSSYEQYF.

This clonotype was seen a few times. V usage is TRBV9 and J usage is TRBJ1-2; D possibly corresponds to TRBD1 (6 bases). Germline loops: CDR1 SGDLS, CDR2 YYNGEE. The CDR3 extends over 16 amino acids. Trimming pared 0 bases from V and 4 bases from J, leaving 16 bases between. CDR3 sequence reads: CASSVGGGATSYGYTF. CDR3 nucleotide sequence: TGTGCCAGCAGCGTAGGGGGGGGCGCCACCTCCTATGGCTACACCTTC.

This chain's CDR3 is CASSLAIATYEQYF. The DNA of the CDR3 is TGTGCCAGTAGTTTGGCTATCGCTACCTACGAGCAGTACTTC. V usage is TRBV19 and J usage is TRBJ2-4, with unresolved D. The J call may be mistaken, given a closer DNA end match to TRBJ2-7. The CDR3 is 14 residues long. CDR1 LNHDA and CDR2 SQIVND come from the germline V gene (reference sequence).

The chain uses TRBV3-1 and TRBJ1-1; D may be TRBD1 (6 bases). Trimming removed 8 bases at V and 5 bases at J, with 18 bases between. The CDR3 extends over 14 amino acids. Per the germline V gene, CDR1 is LGHDT and CDR2 is YNNKEL (reference sequence). The CDR3 bases are TGTGCCAGCTCGCAAGGGGGGCTTGGGACTGAAGCTTTCTTT. It codes for CASSQGGLGTEAFF.

Only a few counts were recorded for this clonotype. This chain links TRBV12-3 or TRBV12-4 with TRBJ1-4; no clear D gene. The V and J ends lost 3 bases and 7 bases respectively, with 12 bases between them. CDR3 length equals 14 residues. CDR3 in DNA: TGTGCCAGCAGTTTTATTATGCGGAGTGAAAAACTGTTTTTT. Its protein product is CASSFIMRSEKLFF.

The chain carries TRBV25-1 and TRBJ2-3; TRBD2 matches at 9 bases. V trimming: 5 bases; J trimming: 2 bases; junction bases outside the gene matches: 5. Germline assignment: CDR1 MGHDK and CDR2 SYGVNS. This CDR3 spans 15 amino acids. CDR3 DNA: TGTGCCAGCAGTCCGAGCGGGGGGATCACAGATACGCAGTATTTT. Protein product: CASSPSGGITDTQYF.

The rearrangement joins TRBV12-3 or TRBV12-4 to TRBJ1-1; D unclear. This CDR3 is built from 15 residues. V gave up 6 bases and J gave up 1 base, with 15 bases separating them. The CDR3 nucleotides are TGTGCCAGCAGCGGGCTAAACGGAGCGAACACTGAAGCTTTCTTT. This encodes CASSGLNGANTEAFF.

This clonotype was recorded a few times. The chain employs TRBV9 and TRBJ1-4; D call uncertain. This CDR3 is built from 16 residues. From germline, CDR1 is SGDLS and CDR2 YYNGEE. The V end was cut by 3 bases, the J end by 0 bases, with 12 bases between. The CDR3 DNA reads as TGTGCCAGCAGCGCCGGAGCGATGGCAACTAATGAAAAACTGTTTTTT. This translates into CASSAGAMATNEKLFF. The full variable domain, completed using reference TRBV9 and TRBJ1-4, is DSGVTQTPKHLITATGQRVTLRCSPRSGDLSVYWYQQSLDQGLQFLIQYYNGEERAKGNILERFSAQQFPDLHSELNLSSLELGDSALYFCASSAGAMATNEKLFFGSGTQLSVL.

This clonotype occurred a few times. In DNA, the CDR3 is TGTGCCAGCAGCTGGACAGGGGGGGGATACGAGCAGTACTTC. It codes for CASSWTGGGYEQYF. The chain links TRBV7-9 to TRBJ2-4; 10 bases fit TRBD1. The J call may be wrong; the DNA end is better matched by TRBJ2-7. The CDR3 covers 14 residues. The germline V gene has CDR1 SEHNR and CDR2 FQNEAQ (reference sequence).

This clonotype has a count of ten or more. The V call is TRBV20-1, the J call TRBJ2-2, with 14 bases that match TRBD2. V lost 3 bases and J lost 6; bases outside the gene matches: 6. This CDR3 region has 16 residues. Germline assignment: CDR1 DFQATT and CDR2 SNEGSKA (reference sequence). The CDR3 region has the DNA TGCAGTGCTAGCAGACTAGCGGGGGGGCTGGCCGGGGAGCTGTTTTTT. Amino acids: CSASRLAGGLAGELFF.

A remark on this clonotype: This may be a read error, as it is one base from a much larger clone. The chain has TRBV28 and TRBJ2-7; D remains ambiguous. There are 13 residues in the CDR3. The V gene's germline CDR1 is MDHEN and CDR2 SYDVKM. CDR3 in DNA: TGTACCAGCAGTCCCCCCTTCTCCTACGAGCAGTACTTC. Protein sequence: CTSSPPFSYEQYF. Full variable domain (missing parts from reference TRBV28 and TRBJ2-7): DVKVTQSSRYLVKRTGEKVFLECVQDMDHENMFWYRQDPGLGLRLIYFSYDVKMKEKGDIPEGYSVSREKKERFSLILESASTNQTSMYLCTSSPPFSYEQYFGPGTRLTVT.

On this clonotype: One base away lies a much larger clone, so this may be a sequencing read error. The CDR3 coding sequence is TGCGGTGCTAGAGATCCTAGCGGGGTCAATGAGCAGTTCTTC. It specifies CGARDPSGVNEQFF. This sequence joins TRBV20-1 and TRBJ2-1, with 9 bases lining up with TRBD2. Germline CDR1 and CDR2: DFQATT and SNEGSKA (reference sequence). The CDR3 has 14 residues.

This clonotype appeared many times. The J gene is TRBJ2-4, the V gene TRBV21-1. TRBV21-1 is a recognized pseudogene. This CDR3 contains 16 residues. The CDR3 sequence: CASSKNRERAKNIQYF. The CDR3 nucleotides are TGTGCCAGCAGCAAAAATCGCGAGAGAGCCAAAAACATTCAGTACTTC.

This clonotype was recorded at least ten times. The chain uses TRBV7-2 and TRBJ2-5; D unresolved. Trimming left V 5 bases short and J 3 bases short, with 10 bases between. The CDR3 contains 13 residues. CDR1 and CDR2 (germline): SGHTA, FQGNSA. In nucleotides, the CDR3 is TGTGCCAGCAGCCCTGGGGTAAAAGAGACCCAGTACTTC. As protein: CASSPGVKETQYF. Using reference TRBV7-2 and TRBJ2-5 for the parts outside the CDR3, the full variable domain is GAGVSQSPSNKVTEKGKDVELRCDPISGHTALYWYRQSLGQGLEFLIYFQGNSAPDKSGLPSDRFSAERTGGSVSTLTIQRTQQEDSAVYLCASSPGVKETQYFGPGTRLLVL.

This chain connects TRBV13 to TRBJ2-1, with D uncertain. This CDR3 is 12 amino acids long. Germline V lookup: CDR1 PRHDT, CDR2 FYEKMQ (reference sequence). V lost 0 bases and J 10 bases, leaving 7 bases between the germline ends. The CDR3 here is CASSLGTREQFF. The CDR3 DNA reads as TGTGCCAGCAGCTTAGGTACACGGGAGCAGTTCTTC. Variable domain in full (rest from reference TRBV13 and TRBJ2-1): AAGVIQSPRHLIKEKRETATLKCYPIPRHDTVYWYQQGPGQDPQFLISFYEKMQSDKGSIPDRFSAQQFSDYHSELNMSSLELGDSALYFCASSLGTREQFFGPGTRLTVL.

The chain couples TRBV20-1 to TRBJ2-3, with D perhaps matching TRBD1 or TRBD2 (5 bases each). V gave up 3 bases and J gave up 1 base, with 17 bases separating them. Germline CDR1 is DFQATT and CDR2 is SNEGSKA (reference sequence). This CDR3 has 16 residues. CDR3 sequence reads: CSASPQGVRGTDTQYF. The CDR3 DNA sequence: TGCAGTGCTAGCCCTCAGGGAGTACGTGGCACAGATACGCAGTATTTT.

Concerning this clonotype itself: This clone may be a read error of a much larger clone one base away. The rearrangement joins TRBV6-5 to TRBJ2-1; possible D gene TRBD2, 5 bases. CDR1 and CDR2 from the germline V gene are MNHEY and SVGAGI. The CDR3 spans 13 residues. V dropped 5 bases and J dropped 12 bases, with 17 bases sitting between them. CDR3 coding DNA: TGTGCCAGCAGTCCCCGGAGAGGGCATGGGCAGTTCTTC. The encoded protein is CASSPRRGHGQFF.

The chain combines TRBV9 with TRBJ2-7; 9 bases map to TRBD1. The V segment lost 2 bases and the J segment 7 bases; nucleotides outside the gene matches: 4. This CDR3 is built from 13 residues. Germline-derived CDR1 and CDR2 are SGDLS and YYNGEE. The CDR3 reads CASSVRTGDEQYF. The CDR3, as DNA: TGTGCCAGCAGCGTTCGGACAGGGGATGAGCAGTACTTC.